The clone carrying this TCR beta chain appeared a few times. Its antigen is as yet unknown. The record originates from a study of memory CD4+ T cells and cytomegalovirus serostatus. Study-wide background: This sample comes from healthy Belgian adults, fewer than 10 CMV seropositive, approximately 22 seronegative.

Deletions cut 7 bases from V and 0 bases from J, with 14 bases between. Looked up from germline, CDR1 is SGHRS and CDR2 is YFSETQ. The CDR3 is made up of 15 amino acids. The study's findings and limits: Each of 67 CMV-associated TCRbeta sequences occurred in one to five individuals.

Original analysis: Out-of-frame sequences were removed, leaving 2,000,000 or so distinct TCRbeta sequences. Data came from immunoSEQ multiplex PCR; TCRdb stores just in-frame clones and leaves some out. V, J and clone size reflect that table, while D and trimming were determined from the DNA. This table holds roughly 48,000 clones, around 83% found once. Single viable CD3+CD4+CD8-CD45RO+ cells were sorted as the memory CD4+ T cells. The sequencing input was memory CD4+ T cells from blood. The chain has TRBV5-1 and TRBJ2-1; no definite D call. The sequence came from an adult in good health and CMV-seropositive. This chain's CDR3 is CASRRYPDSYNEQFF. The CDR3 coding sequence is TGCGCCAGCCGGCGCTACCCGGACTCCTACAATGAGCAGTTCTTC.